Presented here are 32 T cell receptor beta chains from one specimen sequenced in a study of Graves' ophthalmopathy and Graves' hyperthyroidism. RNA transcripts yielded amplified TCR beta CDR3 regions. HTBI primers primed a first-round RT-PCR, and a second-round multiplex PCR followed. TCRdb reanalysed the multiplex PCR reads using MiXCR and keeps one entry per CDR3 protein. The data contain about 620,000 distinct CDR3 sequences, 22% of them seen just once; the ten biggest clones take up roughly 6.9%. The specimen sequenced was peripheral blood. All receptors come from a woman in her late teens or twenties with stable Graves' hyperthyroidism. Some clones in this sample may be carry-over from other donors' samples.

V gene TRBV27 combines with J gene TRBJ1-1; no clear D gene. This CDR3 spans 15 amino acids. The germline V gene encodes CDR1 MNHEY and CDR2 SMNVEV (reference sequence). Deletions cut 5 bases from V and 1 base from J, with 14 bases between. CDR3: CASSKRPEGNTEAFF. DNA for the CDR3: TGTGCCAGCAGTAAACGTCCCGAGGGGAACACTGAAGCTTTCTTT.

This clonotype was seen repeatedly, ten times or more. This chain connects TRBV7-2 to TRBJ1-2, with D perhaps matching TRBD1 (6 bases). V was trimmed by 2 bases and J by 3 bases, leaving 10 bases between them. This CDR3 is 14 amino acids long. Germline lookup yields CDR1 SGHTA and CDR2 FQGNSA. The CDR3 here is CASSLRDTYYGYTF. CDR3 DNA sequence: TGTGCCAGCAGCTTACGGGACACCTACTATGGCTACACCTTC.

The rearrangement links TRBV6-1 to TRBJ1-1, with D tentatively TRBD1 (6 bases). Germline loops: CDR1 MNHNS, CDR2 SASEGT. V was trimmed by 5 bases and J by 5 bases, leaving 15 bases between them. The CDR3 runs to 14 residues. CDR3 in amino acids: CASSTGAGGTEAFF. In DNA, the CDR3 is TGTGCCAGCAGTACGGGGGCAGGAGGGACTGAAGCTTTCTTT.

This clonotype came up a few times. This chain links TRBV29-1 with TRBJ1-1; TRBD1 might be the D (6 bases). The CDR3 loop spans 12 amino acids. Germline V gene sequence: CDR1 SQVTM, CDR2 ANQGSEA. With 4 bases removed from V and 10 bases from J, the gap between germline ends came to 16 bases. CDR3 in DNA: TGCAGCGTTGCTGGACAGTTCCCAGGAGCTTTCTTT. This codes for CSVAGQFPGAFF. The full variable domain, with the rest looked up from reference TRBV29-1 and TRBJ1-1, is SAVISQKPSRDICQRGTSLTIQCQVDSQVTMMFWYRQQPGQSLTLIATANQGSEATYESGFVIDKFPISRPNLTFSTLTVSNMSPEDSSIYLCSVAGQFPGAFFGQGTRLTVV.

This clonotype was found a few times. The V gene is TRBV12-3 or TRBV12-4, the J gene TRBJ2-2, with TRBD1 as a possible D gene (5 bases). This CDR3 is 13 amino acids long. V lost 5 bases and J 3 bases, leaving 7 bases between the germline ends. The CDR3 sequence: CASSKGYTGELFF. CDR3 coding DNA: TGTGCCAGCAGTAAGGGGTACACCGGGGAGCTGTTTTTT.

CDR3 sequence reads: CASNAGQLYEQYF. DNA of the CDR3: TGTGCCTCTAACGCGGGGCAGCTATACGAGCAGTACTTC. J is TRBJ2-7 and V is TRBV28; the D gene is possibly TRBD2 (6 bases). The germline gives CDR1 MDHEN, CDR2 SYDVKM. The CDR3 has 13 residues. Trimming stripped 11 bases from V and 4 bases from J, with 18 bases between.

The V call is TRBV4-1, the J call TRBJ1-2; D is possibly TRBD1 (5 bases). The V gene's germline CDR1 is MGHRA and CDR2 YSYEKL. CDR3 length: 17 amino acids. V was cut by 2 bases and J by 2 bases, with 18 bases left in between. CDR3 nucleotides: TGCGCCAGCAGCCAAACAGGTGTGGCGCGGCAGAACTATGGCTACACCTTC. Translating gives CASSQTGVARQNYGYTF.

This clonotype was seen repeatedly, ten times or more. V and J are TRBV19 and TRBJ1-5, with TRBD1 matching 7 bases. The CDR3 covers 15 residues. Per germline, CDR1 LNHDA and CDR2 SQIVND (reference sequence). Germline trimming cut 4 bases from V and 4 bases from J; bases unmatched to any gene: 7. The CDR3 loop is CASSTVDRQNQPQHF. The CDR3 bases are TGTGCCAGTAGTACCGTGGACAGGCAAAATCAGCCCCAGCATTTT.

This clonotype was seen many times. V gene TRBV24-1 combines with J gene TRBJ1-5, with TRBD1 matching over 7 bases. Unmatched junction bases numbered 24, after V lost 10 bases and J lost 4 bases. CDR1 is KGHDR, CDR2 SFDVKD, per germline. The CDR3 totals 19 residues. The CDR3 here is CATPPWGLDRDYSNQPQHF. The CDR3 coding sequence is TGTGCCACTCCGCCGTGGGGACTTGACAGGGACTATTCAAATCAGCCCCAGCATTTT.

This clonotype was seen ten or more times. This chain joins TRBV27 and TRBJ2-7; no clear D gene. Germline-derived CDR1 and CDR2 are MNHEY and SMNVEV (reference sequence). V was cut by 0 bases and J by 1 base, with 10 bases left in between. The CDR3 has 15 residues. In nucleotides, the CDR3 is TGTGCCAGCAGTTTATCCGGCCTTTTGTCCTACGAGCAGTACTTC. As protein: CASSLSGLLSYEQYF.

CDR3 amino acids: CASSVGVRQRSGNTIYF. DNA for the CDR3: TGTGCCAGCAGCGTAGGCGTGAGACAGCGCTCTGGAAACACCATATATTTT. The chain couples TRBV11-1 to TRBJ1-3, with D maybe TRBD1 (5 bases). Germline V gene lookup returns CDR1 SGHAT and CDR2 FQDESV (reference sequence). V shed 5 bases and J shed 0 bases, with 17 bases lying between them. This CDR3 region has 17 residues.

This clonotype was counted a single time. One end of the junction fails to match germline, which may point to a read error. The J gene is TRBJ2-7, the V gene TRBV11-2; weak D call: TRBD1 (6 bases). The germline V gene encodes CDR1 SGHAT and CDR2 FQNNGV. This CDR3 has 13 amino acids. CDR3 DNA sequence: TGTGCCAGCAGCTTATCTCAGGGGTACGATCAGTACTTC. Protein: CASSLSQGYDQYF. Full variable domain (rest looked up from reference TRBV11-2 and TRBJ2-7): EAGVAQSPRYKIIEKRQSVAFWCNPISGHATLYWYQQILGQGPKLLIQFQNNGVVDDSQLPKDRFSAERLKGVDSTLKIQPAKLEDSAVYLCASSLSQGYDQYFGPGTRLTVT.

The chain recombines TRBV20-1 with TRBJ1-6, with unresolved D. Per the germline V gene, CDR1 is DFQATT and CDR2 is SNEGSKA (reference sequence). The CDR3 loop spans 17 amino acids. The V end was cut by 3 bases, the J end by 8 bases, with 23 bases between. The CDR3, as DNA: TGCAGTGCTAGCCTTTTGGGAGTCGGTAAGGTGGATTCACCCCTCCACTTT. It specifies CSASLLGVGKVDSPLHF.

This CDR3 reads CASSLERFQETQYF. As DNA, the CDR3 is TGCGCCAGCAGCCTCGAGAGGTTCCAAGAGACCCAGTACTTC. This chain uses TRBV5-1 with TRBJ2-5; D gene ambiguous. Germline CDR1 reads SGHRS; CDR2 reads YFSETQ. CDR3 length equals 14 residues. V was pared by 4 bases and J by 1 base, with 11 bases between.

In its sample, this clonotype was seen many times. The junction does not match germline at one end; this may be a read error. The chain uses TRBV12-3 or TRBV12-4 and TRBJ1-1; D is ambiguous. The CDR3 contains 14 residues. As DNA, the CDR3 is TGTACCAGCAGTTTAGTTGGTGGGAACACTGAAGCTTTCTTT. Amino acids: CTSSLVGGNTEAFF.

This clonotype was recorded many times. The chain couples TRBV6-1 to TRBJ2-7; D is perhaps TRBD1 (6 bases). There are 13 residues in the CDR3. The germline V gene encodes CDR1 MNHNS and CDR2 SASEGT. Trimming cost V 10 bases and J 2 bases, with 15 bases left between them. The DNA for the CDR3 is TGTGCCACGGCCCCCGGACAGCCCTACGAGCAGTACTTC. Translation: CATAPGQPYEQYF.

This clonotype was seen at least ten times. V and J are TRBV6-5 and TRBJ1-2; TRBD1 matches 9 bases. V trimming: 2 bases; J trimming: 13 bases; junction bases outside the gene matches: 14. Germline V gives CDR1 MNHEY, CDR2 SVGAGI. The CDR3 contains 15 residues. CDR3 amino acids: CASSYGNSGQGLSTF. In DNA, the CDR3 is TGTGCCAGCAGTTACGGCAACTCGGGACAGGGATTGTCCACCTTC.

This clonotype was counted ten times or more. The chain carries TRBV12-3 or TRBV12-4 and TRBJ2-6, with 8 bases matching TRBD1. V was pared by 2 bases and J by 2 bases, with 5 bases of the junction left unmatched. This CDR3 region has 17 residues. In DNA form, the CDR3 reads TGTGCCAGCAGTTTAAGGTTGACAGGGGCTGGGGCCAACGTCCTGACTTTC. This encodes CASSLRLTGAGANVLTF.

V and J are TRBV6-5 and TRBJ2-7, with D possibly being TRBD1 or TRBD2 (5 bases each). V lost 2 bases and J 6 bases, leaving 20 bases between the germline ends. Germline CDR1 is MNHEY and CDR2 is SVGAGI. The CDR3 is made up of 16 amino acids. CDR3 DNA sequence: TGTGCCAGCAGTTACACCCCGGGACCCCGGCCCTCCGAGCAGTACTTC. This gives the protein CASSYTPGPRPSEQYF.

This clonotype came up many times. The V call is TRBV20-1, the J call TRBJ1-6; 9 positions match TRBD1. Germline loops: CDR1 DFQATT, CDR2 SNEGSKA (reference sequence). The CDR3 loop spans 15 amino acids. Trimming removed 6 bases from V and 0 bases from J; junction bases left unmatched: 3. The DNA of the CDR3 is TGCAGTGCGGACAGGGGAAGCTCCTATAATTCACCCCTCCACTTT. It encodes CSADRGSSYNSPLHF.

The V and J genes are TRBV30 and TRBJ1-2; D unresolved. Germline CDR1 reads GTSNPN; CDR2 reads SVGIG (reference sequence). The germline V and J ends were trimmed by 3 bases and 2 bases, with 4 bases remaining between them. The CDR3 loop spans 11 amino acids. CDR3 sequence: CAWSQNYGYTF. The CDR3 DNA is TGTGCCTGGAGCCAAAACTATGGCTACACCTTC.

This clonotype was detected many times. The CDR3 region has the DNA TGCAGCGCCACAGGGATCGACACTGAAGCTTTCTTT. Its translation is CSATGIDTEAFF. The rearrangement joins TRBV29-1 to TRBJ1-1; tentative D call: TRBD1 (6 bases). CDR1 SQVTM and CDR2 ANQGSEA come from the germline V gene. Trimming cost V 7 bases and J 3 bases, with 12 bases left between them. CDR3 length: 12 residues.

This clonotype has at least ten counts. V gene TRBV12-3 or TRBV12-4 combines with J gene TRBJ2-4; TRBD1 matches 7 bases. The J segment lost 6 bases and the V segment lost 0 bases, leaving 11 bases of the junction unmatched. This CDR3 contains 17 residues. CDR3 nucleotides: TGTGCCAGCAGTTTAGCATTGCCAGGGGGACGGGGAAACATTCAGTACTTC. It translates to CASSLALPGGRGNIQYF.

The table lists this clonotype with many counts. The rearrangement uses TRBV11-2 and TRBJ1-2; D call uncertain. The CDR3 spans 14 residues. Trimming removed 0 bases from V and 4 bases from J, with 9 bases in between. Germline V gene lookup returns CDR1 SGHAT and CDR2 FQNNGV. Written as DNA, the CDR3 is TGTGCCAGCAGCTTAGATCCGATGTTCTATGGCTACACCTTC. It encodes CASSLDPMFYGYTF.

The sample holds many counts of this clonotype. This chain joins TRBV30 and TRBJ1-1; D remains ambiguous. The CDR3 spans 11 residues. Germline V gene lookup returns CDR1 GTSNPN and CDR2 SVGIG (reference sequence). The V and J ends lost 8 bases and 10 bases respectively, with 17 bases between them. The CDR3 nucleotides are TGTGCCCGTTCGACTCCCTCCGGAGCTTTCTTT. This translates into CARSTPSGAFF.

The chain employs TRBV12-5 and TRBJ2-2; unclear D gene. Germline assignment: CDR1 LGHNT and CDR2 FRNRAP. Trimming took 6 bases from V and 2 from J, leaving 7 bases between them. The CDR3 has 13 amino acids. The CDR3 region is CASGVSNTGELFF. The CDR3 DNA follows: TGTGCTAGTGGAGTCAGTAACACCGGGGAGCTGTTTTTT.

This chain uses TRBV5-6 with TRBJ1-1; D is perhaps TRBD1 (6 bases). V was pared by 4 bases and J by 1 base, with 14 bases between. The CDR3 totals 15 residues. Germline CDR1 and CDR2: SGHDT and YYEEEE. The CDR3 loop is CASSALGQSNTEAFF. The DNA for the CDR3 is TGTGCCAGCAGCGCGTTAGGACAGTCGAACACTGAAGCTTTCTTT.

In its sample, this clonotype was seen many times. This chain joins TRBV7-9 and TRBJ1-6; a weak D match, TRBD1 (6 bases). The CDR3 is 16 residues long. Germline CDR1 reads SEHNR; CDR2 reads FQNEAQ (reference sequence). The germline V and J ends were trimmed by 5 bases and 8 bases, with 19 bases remaining between them. The CDR3 DNA reads as TGTGCCAGCAGCAACCCTAGCCAGGGGTCCTATTCACCCCTCCACTTT. It encodes CASSNPSQGSYSPLHF. The full variable domain, in which reference TRBV7-9 and TRBJ1-6 provide the parts outside the CDR3, is DTGVSQNPRHKITKRGQNVTFRCDPISEHNRLYWYRQTLGQGPEFLTYFQNEAQLEKSRLLSDRFSAERPKGSFSTLEIQRTEQGDSAMYLCASSNPSQGSYSPLHFGNGTRLTVT.

The rearrangement links TRBV11-2 to TRBJ1-2; TRBD1 is a possible D gene (5 bases). This CDR3 comprises 15 residues. Germline CDR1 reads SGHAT; CDR2 reads FQNNGV. The V gene lost 5 bases and the J gene lost 8 bases, with 21 bases spanning the gap. The CDR3 region has the DNA TGTGCCAGCAGCACCATCAAGAGACAGAGGGAGGGCTACACCTTC. It encodes CASSTIKRQREGYTF.

The CDR3, as DNA: TGTGCCAGCGGGGGTTCCACTGAAGCTTTCTTT. Translation gives CASGGSTEAFF. The chain carries TRBV6-1 and TRBJ1-1; D possibly corresponds to TRBD1 (5 bases). V was clipped by 8 bases and J by 4 bases, with 8 bases between them. Looked up from germline, CDR1 is MNHNS and CDR2 is SASEGT. CDR3 length: 11 amino acids.

The sample holds many counts of this clonotype. The genes are TRBV6-2 or TRBV6-3 and TRBJ1-1; tentatively, D is TRBD1 (5 bases). The V and J ends lost 5 bases and 1 base respectively, with 17 bases between them. This CDR3 is built from 16 residues. The V gene's germline CDR1 is MNHEY and CDR2 SVGEGT. In DNA form, the CDR3 reads TGTGCCAGCAGTATCGTTGCTTGGCAGGGGAACACTGAAGCTTTCTTT. Translating gives CASSIVAWQGNTEAFF.

V and J are TRBV11-2 and TRBJ1-1; D may be TRBD1 (6 bases). Germline V lookup: CDR1 SGHAT, CDR2 FQNNGV. The V gene lost 5 bases and the J gene lost 3 bases, with 22 bases spanning the gap. The CDR3 sequence is 17 residues long. The CDR3 bases are TGTGCCAGCAGCATACCCTTCCGGGACACAAGAGACACTGAAGCTTTCTTT. This encodes CASSIPFRDTRDTEAFF.